These 30 T cell receptor beta chains were sequenced from one sample in a study of CD8 T cells in Susac syndrome. An amount of RNA that ranged from roughly 0.45 to 1 ug was reverse transcribed with random hexamers. TCRdb processed the immunoSEQ multiplex PCR reads anew with MiXCR; each CDR3 protein has one entry. The sample has 120,000 to 150,000 distinct CDR3 sequences, 94% seen once. Material: CD4+ T cells from PBMCs. Receptor source: a human donor in good health.

The DNA of the CDR3 is TGTGCCAGTAGTATCCCGAATTCTGGACAGGGCGACGAGCAGTACTTC. The encoded protein is CASSIPNSGQGDEQYF. The V call is TRBV19, the J call TRBJ2-7, with 8 positions matching TRBD1. Germline assignment: CDR1 LNHDA and CDR2 SQIVND (reference sequence). The V and J ends lost 3 bases and 5 bases, in that order; junction bases with no gene match: 12. The CDR3 has 16 amino acids.

The chain recombines TRBV12-3 or TRBV12-4 with TRBJ2-1; weak D call: TRBD1 (6 bases). Between the trimmed V and J ends, which lost 7 bases and 9 bases, there was a span of 19 bases. CDR3 length: 14 residues. The CDR3 region has the DNA TGTGCCAGCACCTTGACCCCCCCAGGGGTTGAGCAGTTCTTC. This codes for CASTLTPPGVEQFF.

This chain links TRBV19 with TRBJ2-5; possibly TRBD1 for D (5 bases). The CDR3 has 12 amino acids. Per the germline V gene, CDR1 is LNHDA and CDR2 is SQIVND (reference sequence). The V gene lost 3 bases and the J gene lost 6 bases, with 8 bases spanning the gap. CDR3 bases: TGTGCCAGTAGTATGGGGCGAAAGACCCAGTACTTC. Encoded protein: CASSMGRKTQYF.

The chain couples TRBV5-6 to TRBJ2-3, with 10 bases that match TRBD2. CDR1 is SGHDT, CDR2 YYEEEE, per germline. The V segment lost 5 bases and the J segment 6 bases; nucleotides outside the gene matches: 12. The CDR3 is made up of 16 amino acids. The chain's CDR3 is CASRRRPSGGGDTQYF. CDR3 in DNA: TGTGCCAGCAGGCGGCGTCCTAGCGGGGGAGGGGATACGCAGTATTTT.

The chain recombines TRBV10-2 with TRBJ2-5; maybe TRBD2 (5 bases). Germline V lookup: CDR1 WSHSY, CDR2 SAAADI. The CDR3 length is 15 residues. The V and J ends lost 0 bases and 4 bases respectively, with 12 bases between them. CDR3 sequence: CASSESRVGGETQYF. DNA for the CDR3: TGCGCCAGCAGTGAGTCAAGAGTAGGAGGAGAGACCCAGTACTTC.

The rearrangement joins TRBV6-6 to TRBJ1-2, with D possibly TRBD1 on 5 matching bases. Trimming took 0 bases from V and 3 from J, leaving 11 bases between them. The CDR3 length is 15 residues. From germline, CDR1 is MNHNY and CDR2 SVGAGI (reference sequence). CDR3 nucleotides: TGTGCCAGCAGTTACTCGGTGGGGGAGGACTATGGCTACACCTTC. Protein sequence: CASSYSVGEDYGYTF.

The J gene is TRBJ1-1, the V gene TRBV3-1; D remains unclear. The V end lost 2 bases, the J end lost 7 bases, and 11 bases lay between the germline ends. Germline CDR1 and CDR2: LGHDT and YNNKEL (reference sequence). This CDR3 contains 13 residues. CDR3 nucleotide sequence: TGTGCCAGCAGCCAACCAGGACGGGTTGAAGCTTTCTTT. Residues: CASSQPGRVEAFF.

This chain links TRBV7-2 with TRBJ1-2; the match to TRBD1 covers 7 bases. The length of the CDR3 is 14 residues. Germline V gene data show CDR1 as SGHTA and CDR2 as FQGNSA. V gave up 5 bases and J gave up 8 bases; unmatched junction bases: 11. The CDR3 protein is CASSPQTGYGGYTF. CDR3 nucleotide sequence: TGTGCCAGCAGCCCGCAGACAGGGTACGGCGGCTACACCTTC.

The chain joins TRBV7-6 to TRBJ1-2, with a possible D match to TRBD1 (6 bases). CDR3 length equals 15 residues. The ends were cut back, 1 base at V and 5 bases at J, with 14 bases in the middle. CDR1 SGHVS and CDR2 FNYEAQ come from the germline V gene. The CDR3 coding sequence is TGTGCCAGCAGCTTAGGGGTGGGGGCAGGGTATGGCTACACCTTC. Its translation is CASSLGVGAGYGYTF.

The rearrangement links TRBV5-1 to TRBJ2-1, with D uncertain. This CDR3 spans 16 amino acids. Between the trimmed V and J ends, which lost 0 bases and 0 bases, there was a span of 10 bases. Looked up from germline, CDR1 is SGHRS and CDR2 is YFSETQ. CDR3 region: CASSLDVRSSYNEQFF. The CDR3 bases are TGCGCCAGCAGCTTGGACGTCCGCAGCTCCTACAATGAGCAGTTCTTC.

The rearrangement uses TRBV4-2 and TRBJ2-5; 12 bases line up with TRBD2. Germline lookup yields CDR1 LGHNA and CDR2 YNFKEQ. The CDR3 is 18 amino acids. J was trimmed by 2 bases and V by 3 bases; bases with no gene match: 10. CDR3 residues: CASSHDYRTSGVQETQYF. The CDR3 DNA reads TGTGCCAGCAGCCATGATTACCGGACTAGCGGGGTACAAGAGACCCAGTACTTC.

In its sample, this clonotype was seen once. The chain carries TRBV20-1 and TRBJ2-7; 8 nucleotides match TRBD2. CDR3 length: 15 residues. V lost 0 bases to trimming and J lost 3 bases; unmatched junction nucleotides: 7. Germline CDR1 is DFQATT and CDR2 is SNEGSKA (reference sequence). CDR3 sequence: CSARDKAGGLYEQYF. Here the CDR3 DNA reads TGCAGTGCTAGAGATAAGGCGGGAGGCCTCTACGAGCAGTACTTC.

The rearrangement links TRBV29-1 to TRBJ1-1; D ambiguous. Per the germline V gene, CDR1 is SQVTM and CDR2 is ANQGSEA. V was pared by 4 bases and J by 0 bases, with 9 bases between. There are 13 residues in the CDR3. The CDR3 loop is CSVGRGMNTEAFF. The CDR3 DNA reads as TGCAGCGTTGGTCGGGGAATGAACACTGAAGCTTTCTTT.

This chain links TRBV19 with TRBJ1-4, with D unresolved. CDR1 is LNHDA, CDR2 SQIVND, per germline (reference sequence). Trimming pared 5 bases from V and 7 bases from J, leaving 20 bases between. The CDR3 contains 16 residues. CDR3 region: CASSPGLSRGGEKLFF. DNA of the CDR3: TGTGCCAGTAGTCCCGGACTCTCCCGGGGAGGTGAAAAACTGTTTTTT. Complete variable domain (other parts from reference TRBV19 and TRBJ1-4): DGGITQSPKYLFRKEGQNVTLSCEQNLNHDAMYWYRQDPGQGLRLIYYSQIVNDFQKGDIAEGYSVSREKKESFPLTVTSAQKNPTAFYLCASSPGLSRGGEKLFFGSGTQLSVL.

The CDR3 nucleotides read TGTGCCAGCACCATCTCCCGGACCTTCTATGGCTACACCTTC. This gives the protein CASTISRTFYGYTF. The chain combines TRBV28 with TRBJ1-2, with D uncertain. CDR1 is MDHEN and CDR2 is SYDVKM in the germline V gene. There are 14 residues in the CDR3. V was shortened by 7 bases and J by 4 bases, with 16 bases between the two germline ends.

This clonotype appeared a single time. CDR3 in DNA: TGTGCCAGCAGTGACGACGTATCCGATACGCAGTATTTT. Amino acid sequence: CASSDDVSDTQYF. The chain links TRBV6-4 to TRBJ2-3, with D unresolved. The CDR3 sequence is 13 residues long. The germline V gene has CDR1 MRHNA and CDR2 SNTAGT. Trimming pared 2 bases from V and 6 bases from J, leaving 9 bases between.

DNA for the CDR3: TGTGCCAGCAGCCAAATTAGAGGGGGAAGAAGAACTATCGAGCAGTACTTC. This codes for CASSQIRGGRRTIEQYF. The rearrangement joins TRBV4-2 to TRBJ2-7, with D perhaps TRBD1 (6 bases). CDR3 length equals 17 residues. CDR1 and CDR2 from the germline V gene are LGHNA and YNFKEQ. Trimming pared 2 bases from V and 6 bases from J, leaving 23 bases between.

This clonotype has a single count. This chain uses TRBV3-1 with TRBJ2-5; 10 positions agree with TRBD2. The V and J ends lost 2 bases and 3 bases, in that order; junction bases with no gene match: 3. The CDR3 consists of 15 residues. Germline V gene sequence: CDR1 LGHDT, CDR2 YNNKEL (reference sequence). CDR3 bases: TGTGCCAGCAGCCAAACTGGACTAGCGGAAGAGACCCAGTACTTC. This gives the protein CASSQTGLAEETQYF.

The V gene is TRBV5-4, the J gene TRBJ2-4, with D possibly being TRBD1 or TRBD2 (5 bases each). There are 16 residues in the CDR3. The ends were cut back, 5 bases at V and 6 bases at J, with 21 bases in the middle. Germline V gene lookup returns CDR1 SGHNT and CDR2 YYREEE (reference sequence). The CDR3 nucleotides are TGTGCCAGCAGTCCTCCGGGCCCCCGGGGACCAAACATTCAGTACTTC. Its protein product is CASSPPGPRGPNIQYF. The whole variable domain, remainder taken from reference TRBV5-4 and TRBJ2-4, is ETGVTQSPTHLIKTRGQQVTLRCSSQSGHNTVSWYQQALGQGPQFIFQYYREEENGRGNFPPRFSGLQFPNYSSELNVNALELDDSALYLCASSPPGPRGPNIQYFGAGTRLSVL.

J is TRBJ2-7 and V is TRBV7-6; TRBD2 matches 14 bases. V lost 3 bases, J lost 3 bases, and 1 base stayed unmatched. Germline V lookup: CDR1 SGHVS, CDR2 FNYEAQ. The CDR3 consists of 15 residues. The CDR3 DNA follows: TGTGCCAGCAGCTTTGGGACTAGCGGGAGCTACGAGCAGTACTTC. This translates into CASSFGTSGSYEQYF.

This chain connects TRBV6-1 to TRBJ2-5; no definite D call. In germline, CDR1 is MNHNS, CDR2 SASEGT. Between the trimmed V and J ends, which lost 7 bases and 5 bases, there was a span of 11 bases. The CDR3 length is 12 residues. The CDR3 sequence: CASTRFGETQYF. The DNA for the CDR3 is TGTGCCAGCACCAGGTTCGGTGAGACCCAGTACTTC.

On this clonotype: The junction differs from germline at one of its ends, possibly a read error. The chain joins TRBV3-1 to TRBJ2-1; 8 bases agree with TRBD2. Germline-derived CDR1 and CDR2 are LGHDT and YNNKEL (reference sequence). This CDR3 has 12 residues. CDR3 in amino acids: CASSQVSGSRVF. DNA of the CDR3: TGTGCCAGCAGCCAAGTAAGCGGGAGTCGGGTCTTC.

The V gene is TRBV15, the J gene TRBJ2-5, with TRBD2 matching 13 bases. The germline gives CDR1 LNHNV, CDR2 YYDKDF (reference sequence). The length of the CDR3 is 16 residues. V was clipped by 3 bases and J by 2 bases; unmatched bases: 3. CDR3 in amino acids: CATSSPGLAGQETQYF. Here the CDR3 DNA reads TGTGCCACCAGCAGTCCGGGACTAGCGGGACAAGAGACCCAGTACTTC.

This CDR3 reads CASSLGGGNIQYF. In nucleotides, the CDR3 is TGTGCCAGCAGCTTGGGAGGGGGAAACATTCAGTACTTC. The rearrangement joins TRBV5-6 to TRBJ2-4; D may be TRBD1 (6 bases). The CDR3 totals 13 residues. Germline CDR1 is SGHDT and CDR2 is YYEEEE. Trimming took off 0 bases at V and 6 bases at J, with 7 bases between the two ends. The complete variable domain, with remaining parts taken from reference TRBV5-6 and TRBJ2-4, reads DAGVTQSPTHLIKTRGQQVTLRCSPKSGHDTVSWYQQALGQGPQFIFQYYEEEERQRGNFPDRFSGHQFPNYSSELNVNALLLGDSALYLCASSLGGGNIQYFGAGTRLSVL.

The rearrangement links TRBV27 to TRBJ2-7; 11 bases agree with TRBD2. V gave up 7 bases and J gave up 2 bases; unmatched junction bases: 4. The CDR3 runs 14 residues. Per germline, CDR1 MNHEY and CDR2 SMNVEV (reference sequence). In DNA, the CDR3 is TGTGCCAGCAAGACTAGCGGGGCAACCTACGAGCAGTACTTC. It codes for CASKTSGATYEQYF.

The rearrangement links TRBV5-1 to TRBJ2-1; the D is unclear. V lost 4 bases and J lost 8, with 10 bases in between. Looked up from germline, CDR1 is SGHRS and CDR2 is YFSETQ. The CDR3 runs 12 residues. The CDR3 sequence is CASSESFHEQFF. As DNA, the CDR3 is TGCGCCAGCAGCGAGAGTTTCCATGAGCAGTTCTTC.

The rearrangement uses TRBV7-2 and TRBJ2-3; 7 bases map to TRBD2. The ends lost 5 bases at V and 6 bases at J; junction bases unmatched: 5. Germline V gives CDR1 SGHTA, CDR2 FQGNSA. This CDR3 contains 13 residues. The CDR3 reads CASSRLASDTQYF. The CDR3 bases are TGTGCCAGCAGCCGACTAGCATCTGATACGCAGTATTTT.

This clonotype was detected once. The rearrangement links TRBV10-3 to TRBJ1-1; no reliable D call. The CDR3 runs to 14 residues. Trimming left V 6 bases short and J 1 base short, with 12 bases between. Germline CDR1 and CDR2: ENHRY and SYGVKD. CDR3 region: CAIRPPLGNTEAFF. The CDR3 DNA follows: TGTGCCATCAGGCCCCCCCTTGGGAACACTGAAGCTTTCTTT.

The chain joins TRBV18 to TRBJ2-7; 7 nucleotides agree with TRBD1. Germline V gives CDR1 KGHSH, CDR2 LQKENI. The CDR3 length is 13 residues. Trimming at V came to 3 bases and at J to 5 bases, leaving 4 bases not matched to a gene. The CDR3 here is CASSPRTGDEQYF. CDR3 nucleotide sequence: TGTGCCAGCTCACCGCGAACAGGGGACGAGCAGTACTTC.

The gene calls are TRBV5-4 and TRBJ1-3; TRBD1 might be the D (5 bases). Germline CDR1 SGHNT, CDR2 YYREEE (reference sequence). Trimming stripped 4 bases from V and 3 bases from J, with 14 bases between. The CDR3 is 15 amino acids. As DNA, the CDR3 is TGTGCCAGCAGCCGCGAAGGGGTTCGTGGAAACACCATATATTTT. This encodes CASSREGVRGNTIYF. The full variable domain, rest sourced from reference TRBV5-4 and TRBJ1-3, is ETGVTQSPTHLIKTRGQQVTLRCSSQSGHNTVSWYQQALGQGPQFIFQYYREEENGRGNFPPRFSGLQFPNYSSELNVNALELDDSALYLCASSREGVRGNTIYFGEGSWLTVV.